These T cell receptor beta chains were read from a single sample in a study of blood T cell repertoires in COVID-19. Generated by immunoSEQ multiplex PCR, the TCRdb table keeps only in-frame clones and is missing some. This table has roughly 180,000 clones, approximately 85% appearing once. The sequencing sample was made of peripheral blood. The receptors shown here come from an older woman with acute or convalescent COVID-19. Both conserved end residues are part of each CDR3. The order of the fields is clone size, J gene, D gene, V gene, CDR3 DNA, CDR3 protein. A D gene is named only where the DNA matches it firmly. Clone sizes are given selectively: once, few, many, or a class where the clone is expanded.

>NA|TRBJ1-2|NA|TRBV18
TGTGCCAGCTCTTCCTCGTGGGGCGAGGTTGGCTACACCTTC
CASSSSWGEVGYTF
>NA|TRBJ2-7|TRBD1|TRBV27
TGTGCCAGCAGTTTAGGGACAGTGGACGGCGAGCAGTACTTC
CASSLGTVDGEQYF
>NA|TRBJ1-2|TRBD1|TRBV30
TGTGCCTGGAGCCTACAGGGGGCGAGCGGCTACACCTTC
CAWSLQGASGYTF
>NA|TRBJ2-3|TRBD2|TRBV9
TGTGCCAGCAGCGGGCGCTCGGCGGGAGTCGCAGATACGCAGTATTTT
CASSGRSAGVADTQYF
>NA|TRBJ1-5|NA|TRBV7-8
TGTGCCAGCAGCTTATCCTCTCAGAGCAATCAGCCCCAGCATTTT
CASSLSSQSNQPQHF
>NA|TRBJ2-1|TRBD2|TRBV4-2
TGTGCCAGCAGCCAAGAGGCCCTAGCGGGAGGGCCCTATGAGCAGTTCTTC
CASSQEALAGGPYEQFF
>NA|TRBJ1-2|NA|TRBV2
TGTGCCAGCAGTGATTTTACAGGCATCTATGGCTACACCTTC
CASSDFTGIYGYTF
>NA|TRBJ1-1|NA|TRBV6-1
TGTGCCAGCAGTGAGCAGGTTCTATTGAACACTGAAGCTTTCTTT
CASSEQVLLNTEAFF
>NA|TRBJ1-6|NA|TRBV6-6
TGTGCCAGCAAGCCAGGGGCGATAACCTATAATTCACCCCTCCACTTT
CASKPGAITYNSPLHF
>NA|TRBJ2-1|TRBD1|TRBV19
TGTGCCAGTAGTACAACAGGGGCGTGGGATGAGCAGTTCTTC
CASSTTGAWDEQFF
>once|TRBJ2-3|NA|TRBV6-5
TGTGCCAGCAGTTACTCGCCGGTCGGGGATACGCAGTATTTT
CASSYSPVGDTQYF
>NA|TRBJ1-2|TRBD1|TRBV2
TGTGCCCTCAGCGGACAGGTGGGCTATGGCTACACCTTC
CALSGQVGYGYTF
>NA|TRBJ2-1|NA|TRBV6-5
TGTGCCAGCAGTTCCCTAGCTAATGAGCAGTTCTTC
CASSSLANEQFF
>NA|TRBJ1-5|TRBD1|TRBV7-9
TGTGCCAGCAGCCTGGGGACAGGGGGCATCGGACAGCCCCAGCATTTT
CASSLGTGGIGQPQHF
>NA|TRBJ2-3|TRBD2|TRBV4-2
TGTGCCAGCAGCCGCGGGAGCCGTAAAGGCACGGCCACAGATACGCAGTATTTT
CASSRGSRKGTATDTQYF
>few|TRBJ1-2|NA|TRBV19
TGTGCCAGTAGTATAGGCGCTACAGGGATTAGAGGCTACACCTTC
CASSIGATGIRGYTF
>NA|TRBJ1-5|NA|TRBV19
TGTGCCAGTAGGATAGGCAGTAATAGCAATCAGCCCCAGCATTTT
CASRIGSNSNQPQHF
>NA|TRBJ1-5|TRBD1|TRBV9
TGTGCCAGCAGCGTAGGAGAGGGGGCAAATCAGCCCCAGCATTTT
CASSVGEGANQPQHF
>NA|TRBJ1-1|NA|TRBV27
TGTGCCAGCAGCCTTGGTAGAAAAGCTTTCTTT
CASSLGRKAFF
>NA|TRBJ1-3|NA|TRBV9
TGTGCCAGCAGCCTACATCCGGCGGGGGACTCTGGAAACACCATATATTTT
CASSLHPAGDSGNTIYF
>few|TRBJ2-1|NA|TRBV9
TGTGCCAGCAGCGATGCCCTTGGCCGCGGTGAGCAGTTCTTC
CASSDALGRGEQFF
>NA|TRBJ2-7|TRBD1|TRBV28
TGTGCCAGCAGTTCGCCCGGGACAGGAGGATTGTACGAGCAGTACTTC
CASSSPGTGGLYEQYF
>NA|TRBJ2-7|NA|TRBV6-6
TGTGCCAGCAGTTACTCCGGGGGAGACTACGAGCAGTACTTC
CASSYSGGDYEQYF
>NA|TRBJ2-1|NA|TRBV6-5
TGTGCCAGCAGTTCTCCACTAACGGAGCAGTTCTTC
CASSSPLTEQFF
>NA|TRBJ1-6|TRBD1|TRBV5-1
TGCGCCAGCAGCTCTCGAGGTCCCGGGACAGGCGGCTCACCCCTCCACTTT
CASSSRGPGTGGSPLHF
>NA|TRBJ2-3|TRBD2|TRBV29-1
TGCAGCTCCGAACTAGCGGGAGGCCGGAGTACGCAGTATTTT
CSSELAGGRSTQYF